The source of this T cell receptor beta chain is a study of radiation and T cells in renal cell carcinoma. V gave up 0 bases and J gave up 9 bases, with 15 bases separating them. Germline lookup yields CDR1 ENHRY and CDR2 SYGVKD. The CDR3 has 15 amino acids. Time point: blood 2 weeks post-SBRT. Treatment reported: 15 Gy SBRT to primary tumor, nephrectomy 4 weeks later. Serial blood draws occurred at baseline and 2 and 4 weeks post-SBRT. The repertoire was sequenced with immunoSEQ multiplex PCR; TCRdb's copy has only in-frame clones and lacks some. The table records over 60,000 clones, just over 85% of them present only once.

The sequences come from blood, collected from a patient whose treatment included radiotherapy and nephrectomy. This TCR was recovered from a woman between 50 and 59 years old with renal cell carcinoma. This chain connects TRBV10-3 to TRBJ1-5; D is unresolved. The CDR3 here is CAISESPGKNGPQHF. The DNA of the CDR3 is TGTGCCATCAGTGAGTCGCCCGGGAAAAATGGGCCCCAGCATTTT.